This TCR beta chain was identified in a study of response to subunit inactivated influenza vaccine. TCRdb reprocessed the RT-PCR reads with MiXCR, giving one entry per CDR3 protein. The table shows 500,000 to 600,000 distinct CDR3 sequences, with 12% to 15% occurring only once. CDR3 size: 11 residues. Germline V gene data show CDR1 as DFQATT and CDR2 as SNEGSKA (reference sequence). V lost 5 bases to trimming and J lost 2 bases, with 5 bases between them. This clonotype was seen only a few times. The antigen is not known. General study results and limits: Each seasonal influenza vaccination recruits few new T cells, the authors suggested.

The V call is TRBV20-1, the J call TRBJ2-3; no firm D call. Specimen: PBMCs from blood, collected roughly 12 days after vaccination. The receptor's source is a man aged 50-60 years who received an inactivated influenza vaccine. The CDR3 DNA is TGCAGTGCTGGCCTCACAGATACGCAGTATTTT. Translating gives CSAGLTDTQYF.